Below are 25 T cell receptor beta chains sequenced from a single sample in a study of OX40 agonist ivuxolimab in advanced cancers. Assay: immunoSEQ multiplex PCR; the TCRdb copy retains only in-frame clones and omits some. The sample contains tens of thousands of clones, 92% of which appear only once. This specimen was CD4+ or CD8+ T cells sorted from blood, taken in a trial of the OX40 agonist ivuxolimab. The source of these receptors is an adult with an advanced solid tumor such as melanoma, head and neck, liver or kidney cancer.

The chain is built from TRBV2 and TRBJ2-7; TRBD2 is a possible D gene (6 bases). The germline gives CDR1 SNHLY, CDR2 FYNNEI. The CDR3 sequence is 14 residues long. The V end lost 3 bases, the J end lost 2 bases, and 11 bases lay between the germline ends. CDR3 region: CASSDQGLTYEQYF. DNA for the CDR3: TGTGCCAGCAGTGACCAGGGACTCACCTACGAGCAGTACTTC.

The rearrangement uses TRBV29-1 and TRBJ2-5; 7 nucleotides align to TRBD1. This CDR3 has 11 residues. Germline CDR1 and CDR2: SQVTM and ANQGSEA. J gave up 4 bases and V 4 bases, and 0 bases lay outside the gene matches. The CDR3 DNA reads TGCAGCGTTGGACAGGGAGAGACCCAGTACTTC. The encoded protein is CSVGQGETQYF.

This clone is medium-sized. The germline gene is not matched at one end of the junction; a read error may be the cause. This CDR3 is also generated by other DNA sequences in the sample. The rearrangement links TRBV11-2 to TRBJ1-1; D is undetermined. Germline lookup yields CDR1 SGHAT and CDR2 FQNNGV. CDR3 length: 13 amino acids. The CDR3, as DNA: TGTGCCAGCAGCCTAGACCCGAACACTGAAGCTTTCTTT. This codes for CASSLDPNTEAFF.

The V call is TRBV19, the J call TRBJ2-1; 10 positions agree with TRBD2. In germline, CDR1 is LNHDA, CDR2 SQIVND (reference sequence). The CDR3 spans 13 residues. The ends lost 6 bases at V and 9 bases at J; junction bases unmatched: 5. The CDR3 loop is CASRTSGGAEQFF. In nucleotides, the CDR3 is TGTGCCAGTAGGACGAGCGGGGGGGCTGAGCAGTTCTTC.

This rearrangement joins TRBV6-6 to TRBJ2-4; D call uncertain. This CDR3 is built from 14 residues. V was pared by 3 bases and J by 0 bases, with 6 bases between. CDR1 and CDR2 from the germline V gene are MNHNY and SVGAGI (reference sequence). CDR3 protein: CASSYGSAKNIQYF. For the CDR3, the DNA is TGTGCCAGCAGTTATGGGTCAGCCAAAAACATTCAGTACTTC.

The rearrangement joins TRBV7-2 to TRBJ2-7; 7 bases are a match to TRBD2. With 2 bases clipped from V and 3 bases from J, the junction kept 4 bases outside the gene matches. CDR3 size: 14 residues. Germline V lookup: CDR1 SGHTA, CDR2 FQGNSA. For the CDR3, the DNA is TGTGCCAGCAGCTTAATTAGGACTAGCTACGAGCAGTACTTC. Residues: CASSLIRTSYEQYF. Together with reference TRBV7-2 and TRBJ2-7, the CDR3 gives the full variable domain: GAGVSQSPSNKVTEKGKDVELRCDPISGHTALYWYRQSLGQGLEFLIYFQGNSAPDKSGLPSDRFSAERTGGSVSTLTIQRTQQEDSAVYLCASSLIRTSYEQYFGPGTRLTVT.

The rearrangement links TRBV5-4 to TRBJ2-7; D gene uncertain. This CDR3 has 12 residues. The germline CDR1 and CDR2 sequences are SGHNT and YYREEE (reference sequence). V was cut by 5 bases and J by 9 bases, with 15 bases left in between. CDR3 sequence reads: CASSSGPMAQYF. DNA of the CDR3: TGTGCCAGCAGTTCCGGCCCGATGGCGCAGTACTTC.

This sequence joins TRBV28 and TRBJ1-3; D unclear. This CDR3 has 15 residues. Germline CDR1 reads MDHEN; CDR2 reads SYDVKM. V was pared by 3 bases and J by 7 bases, with 16 bases between. The CDR3 nucleotides read TGTGCCAGCAGTTTCGTCGGACCCCTTGGGAACACCATATATTTT. This codes for CASSFVGPLGNTIYF.

The chain combines TRBV7-9 with TRBJ1-1; possible D gene TRBD1, 5 bases. CDR1 SEHNR and CDR2 FQNEAQ come from the germline V gene (reference sequence). V shed 0 bases and J shed 11 bases, with 7 bases lying between them. CDR3 size: 11 residues. The CDR3 protein is CASSLAQGAFF. As DNA, the CDR3 is TGTGCCAGCAGCTTAGCGCAGGGCGCTTTCTTT.

CDR3 loop: CASSFSPGATGELFF. CDR3 coding DNA: TGCGCCAGCAGCTTTTCGCCTGGGGCCACCGGGGAGCTGTTTTTT. This chain connects TRBV5-1 to TRBJ2-2; tentatively, D is TRBD1 (5 bases). V was pared by 2 bases and J by 4 bases, with 12 bases between. Germline CDR1 is SGHRS and CDR2 is YFSETQ. CDR3 size: 15 residues.

J is TRBJ1-1 and V is TRBV9, with TRBD1 as a possible D gene (5 bases). Germline values: CDR1 SGDLS, CDR2 YYNGEE. V was clipped by 0 bases and J by 4 bases, with 13 bases between them. This CDR3 has 15 residues. CDR3 in DNA: TGTGCCAGCAGCGTAGGGGCTGCCGGGGGCACTGAAGCTTTCTTT. It translates to CASSVGAAGGTEAFF.

The chain couples TRBV20-1 to TRBJ2-5; no reliable D call. The CDR3 sequence is 11 residues long. V shed 5 bases and J shed 4 bases, with 8 bases lying between them. Germline V gene data show CDR1 as DFQATT and CDR2 as SNEGSKA (reference sequence). CDR3: CSAAKRETQYF. The CDR3 nucleotides read TGCAGTGCTGCTAAACGAGAGACCCAGTACTTC.

The chain employs TRBV5-1 and TRBJ1-4; no clear D gene. Trimming took off 2 bases at V and 4 bases at J, with 9 bases between the two ends. Germline V gene data show CDR1 as SGHRS and CDR2 as YFSETQ. The CDR3 loop spans 14 amino acids. The CDR3 DNA reads as TGCGCCAGCAGCTTTAGAGGAGATAATGAAAAACTGTTTTTT. Its translation: CASSFRGDNEKLFF.

J is TRBJ2-1 and V is TRBV11-2; 8 bases are shared with TRBD2. Unmatched junction bases numbered 10, after V lost 4 bases and J lost 8 bases. The CDR3 totals 15 residues. The germline CDR1 and CDR2 sequences are SGHAT and FQNNGV. The DNA for the CDR3 is TGTGCCAGCAGCTCCCTACGGGGGGGGCCTGATGAGCAGTTCTTC. Its translation is CASSSLRGGPDEQFF.

The gene calls are TRBV29-1 and TRBJ2-1; 14 positions agree with TRBD2. CDR1 is SQVTM and CDR2 is ANQGSEA in the germline V gene. The J segment lost 8 bases and the V segment lost 7 bases, leaving 7 bases of the junction unmatched. This CDR3 region has 14 residues. Here the CDR3 DNA reads TGCAGCGCTGGGACTAGCGGGAGTACAGATGAGCAGTTCTTC. Its translation: CSAGTSGSTDEQFF.

The chain combines TRBV7-9 with TRBJ2-3; TRBD2 matches at 12 bases. The CDR3 is 16 amino acids. The germline V gene encodes CDR1 SEHNR and CDR2 FQNEAQ (reference sequence). V was pared by 1 base and J by 2 bases, with 1 base of the junction left unmatched. In DNA form, the CDR3 reads TGTGCCAGCAGCTTAGGGACTAGCGGGGCCACAGATACGCAGTATTTT. Translation: CASSLGTSGATDTQYF. The full variable domain, completed using reference TRBV7-9 and TRBJ2-3, is DTGVSQNPRHKITKRGQNVTFRCDPISEHNRLYWYRQTLGQGPEFLTYFQNEAQLEKSRLLSDRFSAERPKGSFSTLEIQRTEQGDSAMYLCASSLGTSGATDTQYFGPGTRLTVL.

This chain links TRBV7-8 with TRBJ2-1, with a weak D call TRBD1 (5 bases). The V gene lost 2 bases and the J gene lost 6 bases, with 17 bases spanning the gap. Germline V gives CDR1 SGHVS, CDR2 FQNEAQ. This CDR3 comprises 16 residues. The CDR3: CASSLKQASLGNEQFF. In nucleotides, the CDR3 is TGTGCCAGCAGCTTAAAACAGGCATCCCTCGGCAATGAGCAGTTCTTC.

This sequence joins TRBV14 and TRBJ2-1; 9 positions match TRBD1. The CDR3 loop spans 15 amino acids. J gave up 1 base and V 6 bases, and 4 bases lay outside the gene matches. Germline lookup yields CDR1 SGHDN and CDR2 FVKESK. CDR3 sequence: CASSRQGVSYNEQFF. CDR3 coding DNA: TGTGCCAGCAGTCGACAGGGGGTGTCCTACAATGAGCAGTTCTTC.

This clone was counted once. The genes are TRBV7-8 and TRBJ1-3; D remains ambiguous. The CDR3 has 16 residues. Germline V gene lookup returns CDR1 SGHVS and CDR2 FQNEAQ. Trimming shortened V by 4 bases and J by 0 bases, and 13 bases separated the two germline ends. CDR3 sequence: CASSYRIGRSGNTIYF. For the CDR3, the DNA is TGTGCCAGCAGCTACCGAATCGGACGCTCTGGAAACACCATATATTTT.

The V and J genes are TRBV2 and TRBJ1-3; 7 bases agree with TRBD1. V gave up 6 bases and J gave up 2 bases; unmatched junction bases: 4. Germline V CDR1 and CDR2: SNHLY, FYNNEI. The CDR3 is 14 amino acids. CDR3 region: CASSGDRAGNTIYF. The CDR3 bases are TGTGCCAGCAGCGGAGACAGGGCTGGAAACACCATATATTTT.

The chain joins TRBV5-1 to TRBJ1-4; D gene ambiguous. This CDR3 is 14 amino acids long. Per germline, CDR1 SGHRS and CDR2 YFSETQ. V was clipped by 0 bases and J by 1 base, with 4 bases between them. The CDR3 DNA reads as TGCGCCAGCAGCTTGGGGGTAACTAATGAAAAACTGTTTTTT. Translated: CASSLGVTNEKLFF.

The chain carries TRBV19 and TRBJ2-1; a weak D match, TRBD1 (5 bases). Germline V gene data show CDR1 as LNHDA and CDR2 as SQIVND (reference sequence). Between the trimmed V and J ends, which lost 1 base and 8 bases, there was a span of 9 bases. This CDR3 is built from 13 residues. CDR3 sequence: CASSIVQADEQFF. The DNA for the CDR3 is TGTGCCAGTAGTATAGTACAGGCGGATGAGCAGTTCTTC.

The chain recombines TRBV11-3 with TRBJ2-7, with 14 bases fitting TRBD2. V was clipped by 1 base and J by 6 bases; unmatched bases: 5. This CDR3 has 16 amino acids. Germline CDR1 and CDR2: SGHNT and YENEEA. The CDR3 DNA reads as TGTGCCAGCAGCTTAGTTGGGACTAGCGGGAGCTGCGAGCAGTACTTC. This encodes CASSLVGTSGSCEQYF.

The chain joins TRBV4-2 to TRBJ1-4; D gene uncertain. The CDR3 runs 14 residues. From germline, CDR1 is LGHNA and CDR2 YNFKEQ. V dropped 1 base and J dropped 8 bases, with 11 bases sitting between them. As DNA, the CDR3 is TGTGCCAGCAGCCAAGGAGGAGGAGGGGAAAAACTGTTTTTT. This codes for CASSQGGGGEKLFF.

The chain carries TRBV6-5 and TRBJ2-3, with D hard to call. V was clipped by 0 bases and J by 3 bases, with 7 bases between them. The CDR3 is 14 amino acids. Germline assignment: CDR1 MNHEY and CDR2 SVGAGI. As DNA, the CDR3 is TGTGCCAGCAGTTACTCTCAGGCTACAGATACGCAGTATTTT. Protein sequence: CASSYSQATDTQYF.